A single sample is the source of the 24 T cell receptor beta chains below, sequenced in a study of blood T cell repertoires in COVID-19. Clones were sequenced by immunoSEQ multiplex PCR, and TCRdb holds only the in-frame ones, with some missing. The table lists 150,000 to 200,000 clones, approximately 90% of them singletons. The sequencing sample was made of peripheral blood. The receptors come from a human donor in a cohort sampled during active COVID-19.

The genes are TRBV5-1 and TRBJ2-7; TRBD1 might be the D (7 bases). The CDR3 runs to 13 residues. V shed 3 bases and J shed 7 bases, with 14 bases lying between them. The V gene's germline CDR1 is SGHRS and CDR2 YFSETQ. The CDR3 region has the DNA TGCGCCAGCAGCTCTCAGGGGGGCTGGGAGCAGTACTTC. It translates to CASSSQGGWEQYF.

V and J are TRBV27 and TRBJ2-2, with a possible D match to TRBD2 (6 bases). Per germline, CDR1 MNHEY and CDR2 SMNVEV (reference sequence). Trimming shortened V by 6 bases and J by 4 bases, and 9 bases separated the two germline ends. The CDR3 spans 13 residues. Here the CDR3 reads CASRGGVTGELFF. CDR3 in DNA: TGTGCCAGCAGAGGAGGGGTCACCGGGGAGCTGTTTTTT.

The chain is built from TRBV19 and TRBJ1-5; tentative D call: TRBD1 (5 bases). CDR1 is LNHDA, CDR2 SQIVND, per germline (reference sequence). Trimming shortened V by 4 bases and J by 0 bases, and 16 bases separated the two germline ends. The CDR3 sequence is 17 residues long. The DNA of the CDR3 is TGTGCCAGTAGTACCCCCGCCGGGGGACCTAGCAATCAGCCCCAGCATTTT. The encoded protein is CASSTPAGGPSNQPQHF. The entire variable domain, with the rest obtained from reference TRBV19 and TRBJ1-5, is as follows: DGGITQSPKYLFRKEGQNVTLSCEQNLNHDAMYWYRQDPGQGLRLIYYSQIVNDFQKGDIAEGYSVSREKKESFPLTVTSAQKNPTAFYLCASSTPAGGPSNQPQHFGDGTRLSIL.

This clone was counted a single time. The genes are TRBV10-2 and TRBJ1-2, with D hard to call. This CDR3 has 13 amino acids. The germline V gene encodes CDR1 WSHSY and CDR2 SAAADI. V was pared by 3 bases and J by 1 base, with 6 bases between. CDR3: CASSETHNYGYTF. In DNA form, the CDR3 reads TGCGCCAGCAGTGAAACACATAACTATGGCTACACCTTC.

The chain couples TRBV30 to TRBJ1-5; D is undetermined. This CDR3 has 13 residues. Per germline, CDR1 GTSNPN and CDR2 SVGIG (reference sequence). V was shortened by 4 bases and J by 3 bases, with 10 bases between the two germline ends. CDR3 sequence (DNA): TGTGCCTGGAACCCGGGGAACAATCAGCCCCAGCATTTT. Protein: CAWNPGNNQPQHF.

The chain has TRBV5-1 and TRBJ2-5; possibly TRBD2 for D (6 bases). The CDR3 consists of 15 residues. Germline V gene data show CDR1 as SGHRS and CDR2 as YFSETQ. Trimming took 5 bases from V and 2 from J, leaving 16 bases between them. The CDR3 here is CASRGVGGRQETQYF. In DNA, the CDR3 is TGCGCCAGCAGGGGCGTGGGGGGACGACAAGAGACCCAGTACTTC.

The rearrangement uses TRBV27 and TRBJ2-1; maybe TRBD1 (6 bases). Germline CDR1 reads MNHEY; CDR2 reads SMNVEV (reference sequence). There are 14 residues in the CDR3. V was pared by 0 bases and J by 6 bases, with 9 bases between. The CDR3 loop reads CASSLSRQVNEQFF. DNA of the CDR3: TGTGCCAGCAGTTTATCCAGACAGGTCAATGAGCAGTTCTTC.

The gene calls are TRBV10-3 and TRBJ2-2; 13 nucleotides agree with TRBD2. This CDR3 is built from 15 residues. The ends lost 7 bases at V and 6 bases at J; junction bases unmatched: 5. Looked up from germline, CDR1 is ENHRY and CDR2 is SYGVKD. Here the CDR3 DNA reads TGTGCCATCAAACCAGGACTAGCGGGAGCCGGGGAGCTGTTTTTT. Translated, it gives CAIKPGLAGAGELFF.

CDR3 residues: CASSADRTVGYTF. The CDR3 nucleotides read TGCGCCAGCAGTGCTGACAGGACTGTTGGCTACACCTTC. This rearrangement joins TRBV10-1 to TRBJ1-2, with D perhaps TRBD1 (6 bases). Trimming removed 4 bases at V and 7 bases at J, with 13 bases between. From germline, CDR1 is WNHNN and CDR2 SYGVQD (reference sequence). The CDR3 is 13 amino acids.

V usage is TRBV10-3 and J usage is TRBJ2-7, with 11 nucleotides matching TRBD1. V trimming: 7 bases; J trimming: 5 bases; junction bases outside the gene matches: 7. CDR3 length: 14 residues. Germline CDR1 reads ENHRY; CDR2 reads SYGVKD. The CDR3 nucleotides read TGTGCCATCACTAGGACAGGGGGCACGGACGAGCAGTACTTC. Translation gives CAITRTGGTDEQYF.

The chain couples TRBV4-1 to TRBJ1-1; TRBD1 is a possible D gene (6 bases). CDR3 length equals 16 residues. Trimming pared 0 bases from V and 2 bases from J, leaving 13 bases between. The germline V gene has CDR1 MGHRA and CDR2 YSYEKL. CDR3 in DNA: TGCGCCAGCAGCCAAGATAGACAGGCCTTCAACACTGAAGCTTTCTTT. It yields the protein CASSQDRQAFNTEAFF.

CDR3 region: CASRPGTLNAYEQYF. The CDR3 DNA sequence: TGTGCCAGCAGGCCTGGGACTTTAAACGCTTACGAGCAGTACTTC. The gene calls are TRBV28 and TRBJ2-7; D perhaps matches TRBD2 (6 bases). The germline V gene encodes CDR1 MDHEN and CDR2 SYDVKM. Trimming removed 6 bases from V and 4 bases from J, with 19 bases in between. This CDR3 has 15 residues. The full variable domain, completed using reference TRBV28 and TRBJ2-7, is DVKVTQSSRYLVKRTGEKVFLECVQDMDHENMFWYRQDPGLGLRLIYFSYDVKMKEKGDIPEGYSVSREKKERFSLILESASTNQTSMYLCASRPGTLNAYEQYFGPGTRLTVT.

The chain employs TRBV6-6 and TRBJ1-2; D might be TRBD1 (6 bases). Germline CDR1 is MNHNY and CDR2 is SVGAGI (reference sequence). The length of the CDR3 is 13 residues. V was clipped by 6 bases and J by 1 base, with 9 bases between them. CDR3 amino acids: CASRRQDNYGYTF. CDR3 sequence (DNA): TGTGCCAGCAGAAGACAGGATAACTATGGCTACACCTTC.

The chain recombines TRBV12-3 or TRBV12-4 with TRBJ1-2; weak D call: TRBD1 (5 bases). The CDR3 covers 12 residues. V was trimmed by 4 bases and J by 4 bases, leaving 7 bases between them. This CDR3 is CASSSTVYGYTF. As DNA, the CDR3 is TGTGCCAGCAGTTCGACAGTCTATGGCTACACCTTC.

The J gene is TRBJ1-4, the V gene TRBV30, with no clear D. The CDR3 covers 15 residues. CDR1 GTSNPN and CDR2 SVGIG come from the germline V gene (reference sequence). V lost 2 bases and J 3 bases, leaving 13 bases between the germline ends. The CDR3 DNA sequence: TGTGCCTGGAGTCCCGAGTACCGTCCTAATGAAAAACTGTTTTTT. Translating it yields CAWSPEYRPNEKLFF.

The chain uses TRBV5-5 and TRBJ1-2; a possible D gene is TRBD1 (6 bases). Trimming removed 3 bases at V and 2 bases at J, with 8 bases between. This CDR3 comprises 13 residues. CDR1 and CDR2 from the germline V gene are SGHKS and YYEKEE (reference sequence). CDR3 sequence reads: CASSWDTNYGYTF. The CDR3 DNA reads as TGTGCCAGCAGCTGGGACACGAACTATGGCTACACCTTC.

The gene calls are TRBV4-2 and TRBJ2-7; 11 positions match TRBD2. Germline V gives CDR1 LGHNA, CDR2 YNFKEQ. V shed 0 bases and J 3 bases; nucleotides not matched to a gene: 4. The CDR3 is 16 amino acids. The CDR3, as DNA: TGTGCCAGCAGCCAAGATTTAGCGGGAGGGTTCTACGAGCAGTACTTC. It specifies CASSQDLAGGFYEQYF.

The rearrangement joins TRBV11-2 to TRBJ1-2, with no clear D. Trimming removed 1 base from V and 3 bases from J, with 6 bases in between. Germline CDR1 SGHAT, CDR2 FQNNGV. The CDR3 has 13 amino acids. In DNA form, the CDR3 reads TGTGCCAGCAGCTTAGTCCCGGACTATGGCTACACCTTC. Translation gives CASSLVPDYGYTF. Based on the CDR3 plus reference TRBV11-2 and TRBJ1-2, the full variable domain is EAGVAQSPRYKIIEKRQSVAFWCNPISGHATLYWYQQILGQGPKLLIQFQNNGVVDDSQLPKDRFSAERLKGVDSTLKIQPAKLEDSAVYLCASSLVPDYGYTFGSGTRLTVV.

The chain recombines TRBV7-2 with TRBJ2-1; TRBD2 aligns across 8 bases. This CDR3 is 15 amino acids long. The J segment lost 4 bases and the V segment lost 3 bases, leaving 5 bases of the junction unmatched. Germline CDR1 reads SGHTA; CDR2 reads FQGNSA. The CDR3 DNA sequence: TGTGCCAGCAGCTTGGCGGGGGGAAGATACAATGAGCAGTTCTTC. Translation: CASSLAGGRYNEQFF.

J is TRBJ1-5 and V is TRBV5-6; tentative D call: TRBD1 (5 bases). Trimming pared 2 bases from V and 0 bases from J, leaving 6 bases between. Germline V gives CDR1 SGHDT, CDR2 YYEEEE. The CDR3 spans 14 residues. The CDR3 DNA sequence: TGTGCCAGCAGCTTAGGGGCTAGCAATCAGCCCCAGCATTTT. Translating it yields CASSLGASNQPQHF.

The CDR3 spells CASSQVYGDFYEQYF. The CDR3 bases are TGCGCCAGCAGCCAAGTTTACGGCGACTTCTACGAGCAGTACTTC. The chain combines TRBV4-3 with TRBJ2-7, with D hard to call. CDR3 length: 15 residues. V lost 1 base, J lost 3 bases, and 13 bases lay in between. Germline loops: CDR1 LGHNA, CDR2 YSLEER.

V and J are TRBV18 and TRBJ2-7; tentatively, D is TRBD2 (5 bases). V was clipped by 3 bases and J by 7 bases, with 13 bases between them. There are 13 residues in the CDR3. From germline, CDR1 is KGHSH and CDR2 LQKENI. Here the CDR3 reads CASSPDASGEQYF. Written as DNA, the CDR3 is TGTGCCAGCTCACCGGACGCCTCGGGAGAGCAGTACTTC.

The table lists this clone with a count of one. The chain couples TRBV9 to TRBJ1-2, with D perhaps TRBD1 (5 bases). The germline gives CDR1 SGDLS, CDR2 YYNGEE. The ends were cut back, 4 bases at V and 5 bases at J, with 15 bases in the middle. The CDR3 loop spans 14 amino acids. The CDR3 region has the DNA TGTGCCAGCAGCCCAAGTAATAGGGGTTATGGCTACACCTTC. As protein: CASSPSNRGYGYTF.

The chain joins TRBV7-8 to TRBJ1-4, with D possibly being TRBD1 (5 bases). The V gene's germline CDR1 is SGHVS and CDR2 FQNEAQ. V shed 4 bases and J shed 0 bases, with 15 bases lying between them. This CDR3 contains 17 residues. In nucleotides, the CDR3 is TGTGCCAGCAGCTCCTCACGCCCCAGGGCAACTAATGAAAAACTGTTTTTT. This encodes CASSSSRPRATNEKLFF.